This TCR beta chain derives from a study of blood T cells in healthy people across ages. On the study more broadly: Roughly one uniquely barcoded beta molecule per two T cells was captured.

Donation came from healthy Caucasian individuals in Russia who were aged roughly 6 to 95. The authors ran a second PCR of about 6 to 12 cycles using a sample-barcoded 5' primer and a J-beta primer mix. TCRdb reprocessed the 5' RACE reads with MiXCR, giving one entry per CDR3 protein. This table has about 640,000 distinct CDR3 sequences, 58% appearing once. Per the germline V gene, CDR1 is DFQATT and CDR2 is SNEGSKA (reference sequence). V was cut by 6 bases and J by 9 bases, with 11 bases left in between. The CDR3 has 11 amino acids. The clonotype originates from a man between 60 and 75 years old in good health. The sample consisted of blood. The V and J genes are TRBV20-1 and TRBJ1-4, with D possibly matching TRBD1 (6 bases). CDR3 region: CSAKGEKKLFF. For the CDR3, the DNA is TGCAGTGCCAAGGGGGAGAAAAAACTGTTTTTT.